This T cell receptor beta chain was observed in a study of post-analysis software for immune sequencing data (dated by TCRdb to the mid-2010s). Regarding the research as a whole: Recorded disease courses included relapsing-remitting, secondary progressive and progressive-relapsing multiple sclerosis, with some patients lacking subtype annotation. The patient repertoires were compared against approximately ten previously published healthy control repertoires obtained from donors aged about 6 to 28 years. A subset of samples was prepared in parallel using single-end sample barcoding, then pooled and co-amplified after Illumina adapter ligation.

Library preparation was by PCR. Sequenced using an Illumina HiSeq 2500. To reduce PCR and sequencing biases, unique molecular identifiers were built into the TCR beta cDNA libraries. Approximately 500,000 cDNA molecules were obtained per 1 to 10 million input T cells, so each molecule approximated one T cell. The same protocol used for the earlier healthy control dataset was applied to prepare and sequence the patient libraries. Samples belonging to the same batch were prepared together, multiplexed and sequenced on a shared HiSeq lane. Under the source paper's analysis protocol: Raw barcoded reads were processed with MIGEC, and single-read molecular identifier groups were discarded before consensus assembly and CDR3 extraction. Clonotype tables were post-analysed with VDJtools, normalizing diversity by down-sampling all datasets to the smallest sample size. Repertoire overlap clustering matched CDR3 amino acid but not nucleotide sequences to correct batch-related cross-sample contamination. The public reads were run again by TCRdb, first through fastp at Q25 and then through MiXCR, and only productive beta chains were kept. CDR3 protein duplicates are merged, each entry listing the most common genes and DNA. For this entry, the V and J calls and clone size follow TCRdb and not the study's own pipeline. The sample has fewer than 850,000 distinct CDR3 sequences on record, about 45% of them singletons. The biggest ten clones account for approximately 5% of the sample.

What the work shows at the level of the full study, not this receptor alone: When samples were clustered directly using the F measure, samples prepared in the same batch co-clustered strongly, which prompted a batch-effect correction. Multiple sclerosis patients had significantly lower normalized Chao1 diversity than controls, a result that suggests substantial peripheral T-cell clonal expansion. The control group was slightly older than the multiple sclerosis patient group.

To demonstrate the VDJtools post-analysis software, TCR beta repertoires were profiled from the peripheral blood of 13 young patients with multiple sclerosis. The patients with multiple sclerosis were children and adolescents between roughly 6 and 17 years of age. About this clonotype: Its cognate antigen has yet to be identified. The input lacks base qualities; no much larger clone sits a single base away.

The TCR comes from a girl aged 5-17 years with multiple sclerosis. The source material was blood.

The CDR3 has the sequence CASSPLGGGSYEQYF. The DNA reads as follows: TGTGCCAGCAGTCCCCTTGGGGGTGGCTCCTACGAGCAGTACTTC. The chain joins TRBV12-3 or TRBV12-4 to TRBJ2-7; the D segment may tentatively be TRBD1 or TRBD2, each giving 5 matched bases. From the cysteine up to the phenylalanine, the CDR3 has a length of 15 residues. Here the CDR3 DNA is all that survives: 45 bases in frame from base 1. Cut back by 5 bases and 0 bases, the V and J ends lie 14 bases apart.